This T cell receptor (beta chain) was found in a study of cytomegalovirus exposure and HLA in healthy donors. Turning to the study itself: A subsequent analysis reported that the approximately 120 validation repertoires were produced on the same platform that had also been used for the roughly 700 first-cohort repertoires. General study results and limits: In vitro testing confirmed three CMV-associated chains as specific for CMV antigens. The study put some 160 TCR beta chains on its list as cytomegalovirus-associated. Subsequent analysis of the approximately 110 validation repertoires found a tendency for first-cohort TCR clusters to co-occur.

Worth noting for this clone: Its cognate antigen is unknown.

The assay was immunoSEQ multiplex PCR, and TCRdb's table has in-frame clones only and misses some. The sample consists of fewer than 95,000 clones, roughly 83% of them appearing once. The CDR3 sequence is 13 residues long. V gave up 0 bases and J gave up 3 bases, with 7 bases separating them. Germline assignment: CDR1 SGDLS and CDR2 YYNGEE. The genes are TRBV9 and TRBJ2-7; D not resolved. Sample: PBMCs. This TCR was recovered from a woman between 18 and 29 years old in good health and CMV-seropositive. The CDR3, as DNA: TGTGCCAGCAGCGTAGACGAGGACTACGAGCAGTACTTC. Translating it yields CASSVDEDYEQYF. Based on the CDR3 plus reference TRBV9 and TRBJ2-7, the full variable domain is DSGVTQTPKHLITATGQRVTLRCSPRSGDLSVYWYQQSLDQGLQFLIQYYNGEERAKGNILERFSAQQFPDLHSELNLSSLELGDSALYFCASSVDEDYEQYFGPGTRLTVT.